These 27 T cell receptor beta chains were sequenced from one sample in a study of regulatory T cells in long-lasting Graves disease. Specified time point: newly diagnosed GD, antithyroid drugs for less than 3 months. Following extraction of RNA from PBMCs, that RNA was used to make the TCR library. Sequencing libraries for TCR beta were prepared with iRepertoire HTBI primers and Arm-PCR of CDR3 regions. TCRdb recomputed calls from the multiplex PCR reads with MiXCR, one row per CDR3 protein. Among about 540,000 distinct CDR3 sequences listed, roughly 13% were seen once. A further study also used this sample, focusing on T cells in Graves' hyperthyroidism and ophthalmopathy.

Sequencing used peripheral blood mononuclear cells (PBMCs), obtained at new diagnosis, from a patient treated with antithyroid drugs. Receptors originate from a man younger than 40 with Graves disease.

As for this clonotype: A much larger clone lies a single base off, so this may be a read error. This sequence joins TRBV20-1 and TRBJ2-1; perhaps TRBD2 as D (6 bases). Trimming left V 0 bases short and J 12 bases short, with 21 bases between. Per the germline V gene, CDR1 is DFQATT and CDR2 is SNEGSKA (reference sequence). This CDR3 is built from 15 residues. CDR3 coding DNA: TGCAGTGCTAGAGATGAGCTCGGGACTCCTCAAGGGCAGTTCTTC. It yields the protein CSARDELGTPQGQFF.

This clonotype was seen repeatedly, ten times or more. The chain links TRBV7-9 to TRBJ1-2; D unclear. Germline-derived CDR1 and CDR2 are SEHNR and FQNEAQ (reference sequence). There are 13 residues in the CDR3. V was cut by 1 base and J by 4 bases, with 7 bases left in between. The CDR3 sequence: CASSLVFGYGYTF. The CDR3 region has the DNA TGTGCCAGCAGCTTAGTGTTCGGCTATGGCTACACCTTC.

This clonotype occurred many times. The gene calls are TRBV2 and TRBJ2-3; 7 bases match TRBD2. CDR1 and CDR2 from the germline V gene are SNHLY and FYNNEI. This CDR3 comprises 14 residues. V trimming: 6 bases; J trimming: 4 bases; junction bases outside the gene matches: 7. DNA for the CDR3: TGTGCCAGCAGCGCGGGAGTAAGGGCAGATACGCAGTATTTT. Protein: CASSAGVRADTQYF.

The CDR3 DNA sequence: TGTGCCAGCATCGCAGGGGGTGGCGGGGAGCTGTTTTTT. Protein: CASIAGGGGELFF. V is TRBV6-1 and J is TRBJ2-2; 7 bases match TRBD1. The CDR3 runs to 13 residues. Germline trimming cut 7 bases from V and 7 bases from J; bases unmatched to any gene: 6. Germline loops: CDR1 MNHNS, CDR2 SASEGT.

This clonotype was seen a handful of times. The rearrangement links TRBV5-5 to TRBJ2-5; D possibly corresponds to TRBD2 (5 bases). This CDR3 has 14 residues. The germline V and J ends were trimmed by 7 bases and 5 bases, with 18 bases remaining between them. The germline CDR1 and CDR2 sequences are SGHKS and YYEKEE (reference sequence). CDR3 amino acids: CASSRLSPGETQYF. CDR3 sequence (DNA): TGTGCCAGCTCGAGGCTCTCCCCGGGGGAGACCCAGTACTTC.

This clonotype has at least ten counts. V and J are TRBV11-2 and TRBJ2-1; 7 bases fit TRBD2. The CDR3 has 15 residues. The J segment lost 7 bases and the V segment lost 1 base, leaving 7 bases of the junction unmatched. Germline CDR1 reads SGHAT; CDR2 reads FQNNGV. CDR3 in amino acids: CASSLGGGGSNEQFF. CDR3 bases: TGTGCCAGCAGCTTAGGGGGCGGCGGGAGTAATGAGCAGTTCTTC.

This clonotype showed up many times. The J gene is TRBJ1-1, the V gene TRBV3-1; D unclear. The CDR3 totals 12 residues. Germline CDR1 is LGHDT and CDR2 is YNNKEL (reference sequence). V lost 2 bases to trimming and J lost 5 bases, with 6 bases between them. This CDR3 is CASSQFDTEAFF. CDR3 nucleotide sequence: TGTGCCAGCAGCCAATTCGATACTGAAGCTTTCTTT.

In this sample, this clonotype turned up a few times. This chain uses TRBV19 with TRBJ2-1, with D perhaps matching TRBD2 (5 bases). Trimming left V 5 bases short and J 6 bases short, with 11 bases between. CDR1 LNHDA and CDR2 SQIVND come from the germline V gene (reference sequence). This CDR3 has 13 amino acids. This CDR3 reads CASSREGRNEQFF. CDR3 nucleotide sequence: TGTGCCAGTAGTCGAGAGGGCCGCAATGAGCAGTTCTTC.

This clonotype turned up a few times. The chain recombines TRBV12-3 or TRBV12-4 with TRBJ2-6; tentative D call: TRBD1 (6 bases). V was trimmed by 6 bases and J by 0 bases, leaving 18 bases between them. There are 18 residues in the CDR3. The CDR3, as DNA: TGTGCCAGCAGCGAGTTGTTAGACAGGTACTCTGGGGCCAACGTCCTGACTTTC. Amino acid sequence: CASSELLDRYSGANVLTF.

Ten or more counts support this clonotype. The V gene is TRBV30, the J gene TRBJ1-5; 9 bases agree with TRBD1. Trimming took 3 bases from V and 6 from J; bases not matched to a gene: 9. Germline-derived CDR1 and CDR2 are GTSNPN and SVGIG (reference sequence). The CDR3 totals 15 residues. CDR3 sequence (DNA): TGTGCCTGGAGCGGTACAGGGGGCGGAATTCAGCCCCAGCATTTT. Its protein product is CAWSGTGGGIQPQHF.

This clonotype was seen a few times. At one boundary the junction diverges from the germline segment, which might be a read error. The rearrangement joins TRBV5-1 to TRBJ2-2, with D possibly called TRBD1 or TRBD2 (5 bases each). The CDR3 totals 14 residues. Germline values: CDR1 SGHRS, CDR2 YFSETQ. The CDR3 DNA reads TGCGCCAGCAGCTTGGACAGGCCCACCGGGGAGCCGTTTTTT. It encodes CASSLDRPTGEPFF.

This clonotype was found many times. This chain uses TRBV6-2 or TRBV6-3 with TRBJ2-7; D ambiguous. CDR1 MNHEY and CDR2 SVGEGT come from the germline V gene. The CDR3 covers 13 residues. V lost 2 bases and J 2 bases, leaving 7 bases between the germline ends. The CDR3: CASSYDSAYEQYF. The CDR3 region has the DNA TGTGCCAGCAGTTACGACTCCGCCTACGAGCAGTACTTC.

The chain has TRBV5-1 and TRBJ2-3; perhaps D is TRBD1 or TRBD2 (6 bases each). V shed 1 base and J shed 2 bases, with 23 bases lying between them. The germline V gene encodes CDR1 SGHRS and CDR2 YFSETQ. CDR3 length: 19 residues. DNA for the CDR3: TGCGCCAGCAGCTTGAGGCCGGGGGCGCAAATGTCTTCCACAGATACGCAGTATTTT. It translates to CASSLRPGAQMSSTDTQYF.

The J gene is TRBJ2-5, the V gene TRBV9, with 7 bases identical to TRBD1. The germline V gene encodes CDR1 SGDLS and CDR2 YYNGEE. This CDR3 comprises 14 residues. The trim removed 3 bases at V and 4 bases at J, leaving 6 bases unmatched. The CDR3 reads CASSGGGLGETQYF. The CDR3 DNA is TGTGCCAGCAGCGGAGGGGGCCTCGGAGAGACCCAGTACTTC. The variable domain in full, with the rest retrieved from reference TRBV9 and TRBJ2-5, is DSGVTQTPKHLITATGQRVTLRCSPRSGDLSVYWYQQSLDQGLQFLIQYYNGEERAKGNILERFSAQQFPDLHSELNLSSLELGDSALYFCASSGGGLGETQYFGPGTRLLVL.

This sequence joins TRBV4-1 and TRBJ2-7; TRBD1 aligns across 7 bases. Germline values: CDR1 MGHRA, CDR2 YSYEKL. With 6 bases clipped from V and 3 bases from J, the junction kept 8 bases outside the gene matches. This CDR3 spans 14 amino acids. The CDR3 DNA follows: TGCGCCAGCAGTTCCCCGGGACAGAACTACGAGCAGTACTTC. Residues: CASSSPGQNYEQYF.

This clonotype was seen ten or more times. This sequence joins TRBV29-1 and TRBJ1-2, with no clear D. From germline, CDR1 is SQVTM and CDR2 ANQGSEA. CDR3 length: 13 amino acids. V lost 6 bases and J 4 bases, leaving 15 bases between the germline ends. CDR3 amino acids: CSVAQRGGYGYTF. In DNA form, the CDR3 reads TGCAGCGTGGCCCAACGGGGAGGCTATGGCTACACCTTC.

A few counts support this clonotype. V is TRBV30 and J is TRBJ2-1; D perhaps matches TRBD1 (6 bases). The CDR3 runs 14 residues. V was pared by 6 bases and J by 0 bases, with 12 bases between. CDR1 and CDR2 from the germline V gene are GTSNPN and SVGIG (reference sequence). The CDR3 protein is CACHGTRSYNEQFF. CDR3 coding DNA: TGTGCCTGCCATGGGACACGCTCCTACAATGAGCAGTTCTTC. The variable domain in full, completed from reference TRBV30 and TRBJ2-1, reads SQTIHQWPATLVQPVGSPLSLECTVEGTSNPNLYWYRQAAGRGLQLLFYSVGIGQISSEVPQNLSASRPQDRQFILSSKKLLLSDSGFYLCACHGTRSYNEQFFGPGTRLTVL.

At least ten counts were recorded for this clonotype. The chain recombines TRBV3-1 with TRBJ2-3; D is possibly TRBD2 (5 bases). The V and J ends lost 4 bases and 5 bases respectively, with 22 bases between them. Germline lookup yields CDR1 LGHDT and CDR2 YNNKEL (reference sequence). The CDR3 loop spans 17 amino acids. The CDR3 region is CASSRPGLTPGGDTQYF. As DNA, the CDR3 is TGTGCCAGCAGCCGCCCCGGTTTGACTCCCGGAGGAGATACGCAGTATTTT.

This clonotype appeared many times. This chain links TRBV2 with TRBJ2-1, with D tentatively TRBD1 (6 bases). Germline assignment: CDR1 SNHLY and CDR2 FYNNEI. Trimming took off 6 bases at V and 9 bases at J, with 9 bases between the two ends. The length of the CDR3 is 11 residues. The CDR3 sequence is CASRVGAEQFF. CDR3 nucleotides: TGTGCCAGCAGAGTGGGGGCTGAGCAGTTCTTC.

This clonotype was observed many times. The V gene is TRBV27, the J gene TRBJ2-1; a possible D gene is TRBD2 (5 bases). Per germline, CDR1 MNHEY and CDR2 SMNVEV (reference sequence). CDR3 size: 14 residues. The V end was cut by 8 bases, the J end by 3 bases, with 14 bases between. CDR3 sequence: CASRAFGVYNEQFF. The CDR3 nucleotides read TGTGCCAGCCGAGCCTTCGGGGTCTACAATGAGCAGTTCTTC.

This clonotype was counted a few times. The chain has TRBV12-3 or TRBV12-4 and TRBJ2-4, with a weak D call TRBD2 (7 bases). This CDR3 comprises 14 residues. The V gene lost 5 bases and the J gene lost 8 bases, with 16 bases spanning the gap. CDR3 DNA: TGTGCCAGCAGTCCCCTGGGGGGGGCGGACATTCAGTACTTC. It is translated as CASSPLGGADIQYF.

On this clonotype: The germline gene is not matched at one end of the junction; a read error may be the cause. The chain uses TRBV12-5 and TRBJ1-1, with D possibly TRBD1 on 5 matching bases. Germline CDR1 LGHNT, CDR2 FRNRAP. CDR3 size: 16 residues. The CDR3: CASGNTGKSGNAEAFF. The CDR3 DNA reads TGTGCTAGTGGTAATACCGGGAAATCAGGGAACGCTGAAGCTTTCTTT.

In its sample, this clonotype was seen many times. The V gene is TRBV7-9, the J gene TRBJ2-7, with 10 bases aligning to TRBD1. The germline V gene encodes CDR1 SEHNR and CDR2 FQNEAQ (reference sequence). V dropped 5 bases and J dropped 2; count of bases not matched to a gene: 9. The CDR3 length is 16 residues. The CDR3 coding sequence is TGTGCCAGCAGCCCTACCGGGACAGGGGAACCCTACGAGCAGTACTTC. This translates into CASSPTGTGEPYEQYF.

V gene TRBV18 combines with J gene TRBJ1-4, with D possibly matching TRBD1 (5 bases). The germline gives CDR1 KGHSH, CDR2 LQKENI. V gave up 2 bases and J gave up 8 bases, with 15 bases separating them. The CDR3 totals 15 residues. DNA of the CDR3: TGTGCCAGCTCACCAACGAGGGGCAGCGGGGAAAAACTGTTTTTT. Encoded protein: CASSPTRGSGEKLFF.

The sample holds a few counts of this clonotype. This chain uses TRBV20-1 with TRBJ1-1; tentatively, D is TRBD1 (5 bases). The CDR3 runs to 12 residues. V was clipped by 6 bases and J by 3 bases, with 11 bases between them. Germline CDR1 and CDR2: DFQATT and SNEGSKA (reference sequence). CDR3 sequence (DNA): TGCAGTGCCAGAAGGGGATACACTGAAGCTTTCTTT. This sequence encodes CSARRGYTEAFF.

In its sample, this clonotype was seen many times. The chain has TRBV5-1 and TRBJ2-7; D may correspond to TRBD1 or TRBD2 (5 bases each). Germline CDR1 SGHRS, CDR2 YFSETQ. This CDR3 has 18 residues. Trimming left V 7 bases short and J 2 bases short, with 28 bases between. For the CDR3, the DNA is TGCGCCAGCCGCCCGGGCGAGGGGCCCCCCCTACCAACCTACGAGCAGTACTTC. This gives the protein CASRPGEGPPLPTYEQYF. The full variable domain, with the rest looked up from reference TRBV5-1 and TRBJ2-7, is KAGVTQTPRYLIKTRGQQVTLSCSPISGHRSVSWYQQTPGQGLQFLFEYFSETQRNKGNFPGRFSGRQFSNSRSEMNVSTLELGDSALYLCASRPGEGPPLPTYEQYFGPGTRLTVT.

This clonotype has a count of ten or more. CDR3 residues: CAISEQRTSGNTIYF. The DNA of the CDR3 is TGTGCCATCAGTGAGCAAAGAACCTCTGGAAACACCATATATTTT. The chain employs TRBV10-3 and TRBJ1-3, with D hard to call. This CDR3 spans 15 amino acids. V lost 2 bases and J lost 0, with 8 bases in between. CDR1 and CDR2 from the germline V gene are ENHRY and SYGVKD.